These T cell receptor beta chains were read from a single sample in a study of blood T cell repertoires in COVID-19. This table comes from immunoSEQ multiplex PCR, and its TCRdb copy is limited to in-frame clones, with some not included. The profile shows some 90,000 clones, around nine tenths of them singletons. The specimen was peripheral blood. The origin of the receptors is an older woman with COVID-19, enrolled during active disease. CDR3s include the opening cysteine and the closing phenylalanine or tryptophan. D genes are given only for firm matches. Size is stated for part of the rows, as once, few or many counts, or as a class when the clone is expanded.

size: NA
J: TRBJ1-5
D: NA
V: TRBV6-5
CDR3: CASSQQGHNQPQHF
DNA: TGTGCCAGCAGCCAACAGGGTCACAATCAGCCCCAGCATTTT

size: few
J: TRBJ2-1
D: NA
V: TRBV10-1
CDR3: CASSVGGPSYNEQFF
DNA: TGCGCCAGCAGTGTGGGGGGACCCTCCTACAATGAGCAGTTCTTC

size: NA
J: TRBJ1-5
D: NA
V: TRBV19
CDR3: CASSISSGNQPQHF
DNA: TGTGCCAGTAGTATATCGAGCGGGAATCAGCCCCAGCATTTT

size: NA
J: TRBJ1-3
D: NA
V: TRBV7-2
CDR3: CASSPGGAPGNTIYF
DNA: TGTGCCAGCAGCCCCGGGGGGGCGCCAGGAAACACCATATATTTT

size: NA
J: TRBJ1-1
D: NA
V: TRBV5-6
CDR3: CASSLAGSTEAFF
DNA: TGTGCCAGCAGCTTGGCGGGGTCCACTGAAGCTTTCTTT

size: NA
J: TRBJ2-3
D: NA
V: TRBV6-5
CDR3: CASSPGPSNTQYF
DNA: TGTGCCAGCAGCCCGGGTCCGTCGAATACGCAGTATTTT

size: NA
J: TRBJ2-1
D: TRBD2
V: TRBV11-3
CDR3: CASSLARTSLSYNEQFF
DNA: TGTGCCAGCAGCTTAGCCCGGACTAGTCTCTCCTACAATGAGCAGTTCTTC

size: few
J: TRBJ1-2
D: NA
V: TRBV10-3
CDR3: CAISERVGADGYTF
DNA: TGTGCCATCAGTGAGCGGGTGGGGGCGGATGGCTACACCTTC

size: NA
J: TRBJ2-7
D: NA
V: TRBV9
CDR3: CASSVVPSSYEQYF
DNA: TGTGCCAGCAGCGTAGTTCCCTCCTCCTACGAGCAGTACTTC

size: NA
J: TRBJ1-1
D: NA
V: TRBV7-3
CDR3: CASSLGTAMNTEAFF
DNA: TGTGCCAGCAGCTTAGGTACAGCTATGAACACTGAAGCTTTCTTT